What follows describes a single T cell receptor beta chain. Here immunoSEQ multiplex PCR was the method, and the copy in TCRdb shows in-frame clones only, minus some. The sample lists roughly 180,000 clones, approximately 94% occurring once. This specimen belongs to a study of control samples from healthy donors and cancer patients. This CDR3 is 12 amino acids long. Trimming left V 2 bases short and J 5 bases short, with 7 bases between. Germline assignment: CDR1 MDHEN and CDR2 SYDVKM. The chain recombines TRBV28 with TRBJ2-7, with D perhaps being TRBD1 or TRBD2 (5 bases each). The specimen sequenced was blood. This receptor was identified in a woman aged 18 to 35 in good health. CDR3 nucleotide sequence: TGTGCCAGCAGTTTACAGGGAGACGAGCAGTACTTC. Translated, it gives CASSLQGDEQYF.